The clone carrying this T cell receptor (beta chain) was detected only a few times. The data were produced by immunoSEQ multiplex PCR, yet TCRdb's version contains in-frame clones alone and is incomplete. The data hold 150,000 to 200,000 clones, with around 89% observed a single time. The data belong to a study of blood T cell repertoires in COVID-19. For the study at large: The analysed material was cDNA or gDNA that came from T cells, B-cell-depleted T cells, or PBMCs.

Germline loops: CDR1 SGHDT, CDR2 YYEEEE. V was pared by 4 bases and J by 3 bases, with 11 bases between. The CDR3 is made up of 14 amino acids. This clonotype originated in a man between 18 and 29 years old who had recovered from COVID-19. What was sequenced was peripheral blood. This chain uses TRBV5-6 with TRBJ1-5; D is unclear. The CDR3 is CASSRGGSNQPQHF. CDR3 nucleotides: TGTGCCAGCAGCCGGGGAGGGTCCAATCAGCCCCAGCATTTT.